This T cell receptor beta chain was profiled in a study of CD8+ T cells in alopecia areata. Study conclusions and caveats: Normal scalp showed lower clonality than lesional scalp, especially alopecia totalis/universalis. Between patients, shared TCR sequences were less clear than in mice. This was possibly due in part to HLA diversity in the patient population.

The germline CDR1 and CDR2 sequences are MNHDT and YYDKIL. The CDR3 has 13 residues. Combined cutaneous lymph node cells underwent sorting by CD4, CD8alpha, NKG2D, NKG2ACE and additional markers. Following extraction, RNA underwent reverse transcription to cDNA, which served as the sequencing template. The table came from immunoSEQ multiplex PCR; TCRdb's copy has only in-frame clones and leaves some out. Listed for the sample are more than 250,000 clones, none seen a single time. This clone has only a few counts. Its specificity is unknown. Here the gene names and germline are mouse. The read is 4 residues too short to cover the CDR3 end, so that end is filled in from the germline J gene.

The material sequenced was CD4+ T cells sorted from a lymph node. V usage is TRBV17 and J usage is TRBJ2-5; 11 nucleotides line up with TRBD2. This TCR was recovered from a C3H/HeJ mouse with alopecia areata. The MHC haplotype of the strain is H2-k. The part of the CDR3 DNA that was read is TGTGCTAGCACTGGACTGGGGGGTGAC. This codes for CASTGLGGD. The complete CDR3 sequence is CASTGLGGDTQYF.